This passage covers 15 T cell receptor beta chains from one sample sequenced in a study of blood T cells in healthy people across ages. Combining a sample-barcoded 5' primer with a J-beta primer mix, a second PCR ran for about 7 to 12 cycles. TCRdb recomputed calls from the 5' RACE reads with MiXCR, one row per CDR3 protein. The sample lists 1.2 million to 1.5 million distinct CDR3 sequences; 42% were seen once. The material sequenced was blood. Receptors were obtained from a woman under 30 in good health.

The DNA of the CDR3 is TGTGCCATCATTAATTCTAGCGGTGACACAGATACGCAGTATTTT. Translated, it gives CAIINSSGDTDTQYF. This chain connects TRBV10-3 to TRBJ2-3; TRBD2 matches at 7 bases. The germline V gene has CDR1 ENHRY and CDR2 SYGVKD. This CDR3 region has 15 residues. V dropped 7 bases and J dropped 2; count of bases not matched to a gene: 9.

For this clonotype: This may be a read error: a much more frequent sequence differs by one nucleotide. In nucleotides, the CDR3 is TGTGCCGGCAGTACTGGGAGCTACGAGCAGTACTTC. Amino acid sequence: CAGSTGSYEQYF. This chain links TRBV2 with TRBJ2-7; perhaps TRBD2 as D (5 bases). This CDR3 contains 12 residues. The germline V gene encodes CDR1 SNHLY and CDR2 FYNNEI.

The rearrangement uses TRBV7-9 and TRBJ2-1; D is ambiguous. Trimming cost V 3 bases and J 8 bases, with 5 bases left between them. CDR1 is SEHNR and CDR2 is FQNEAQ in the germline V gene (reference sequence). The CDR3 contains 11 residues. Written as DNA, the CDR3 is TGTGCCAGCAGCTTTTTCCATGAGCAGTTCTTC. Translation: CASSFFHEQFF.

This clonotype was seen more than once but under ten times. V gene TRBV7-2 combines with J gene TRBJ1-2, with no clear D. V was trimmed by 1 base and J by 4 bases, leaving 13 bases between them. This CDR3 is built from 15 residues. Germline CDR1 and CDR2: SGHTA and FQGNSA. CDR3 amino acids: CASSLDRWASYGYTF. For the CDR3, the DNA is TGTGCCAGCAGCTTAGACCGCTGGGCCAGCTATGGCTACACCTTC.

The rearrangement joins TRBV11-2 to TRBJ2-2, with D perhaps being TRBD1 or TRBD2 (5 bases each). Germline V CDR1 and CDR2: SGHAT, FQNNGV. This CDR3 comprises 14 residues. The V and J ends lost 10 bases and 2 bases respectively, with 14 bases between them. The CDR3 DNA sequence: TGTGCCACCCCTAGGGACGGTAACACCGGGGAGCTGTTTTTT. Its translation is CATPRDGNTGELFF.

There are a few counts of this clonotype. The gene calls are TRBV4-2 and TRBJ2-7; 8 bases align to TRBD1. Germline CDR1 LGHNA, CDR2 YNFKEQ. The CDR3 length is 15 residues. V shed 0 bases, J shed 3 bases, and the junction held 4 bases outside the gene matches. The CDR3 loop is CASSQDLTGVYEQYF. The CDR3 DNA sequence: TGTGCCAGCAGCCAAGATTTGACAGGGGTCTACGAGCAGTACTTC.

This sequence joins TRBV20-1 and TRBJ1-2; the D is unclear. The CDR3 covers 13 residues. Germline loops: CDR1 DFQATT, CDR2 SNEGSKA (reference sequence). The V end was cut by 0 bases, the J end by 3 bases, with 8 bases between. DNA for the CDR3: TGCAGTGCTAGAGATTCCGAGGACTATGGCTACACCTTC. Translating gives CSARDSEDYGYTF.

This chain's CDR3 is CSARRDFVGNTIYF. CDR3 in DNA: TGCAGTGCTAGGAGGGATTTCGTCGGAAACACCATATATTTT. The chain employs TRBV20-1 and TRBJ1-3; D is unclear. Trimming left V 3 bases short and J 4 bases short, with 13 bases between. This CDR3 contains 14 residues. CDR1 and CDR2 (germline): DFQATT, SNEGSKA (reference sequence).

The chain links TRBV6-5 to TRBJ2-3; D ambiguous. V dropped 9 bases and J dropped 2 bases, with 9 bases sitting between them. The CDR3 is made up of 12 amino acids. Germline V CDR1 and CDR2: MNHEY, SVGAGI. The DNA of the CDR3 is TGTGCCAGTAGAAAGGCCACAGATACGCAGTATTTT. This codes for CASRKATDTQYF.

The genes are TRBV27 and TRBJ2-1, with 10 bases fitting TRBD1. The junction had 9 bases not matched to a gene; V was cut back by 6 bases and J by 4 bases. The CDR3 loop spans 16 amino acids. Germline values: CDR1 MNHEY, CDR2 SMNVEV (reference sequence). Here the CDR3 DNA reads TGTGCCAGCAGGAGGACAGGGGGAAGCGTGTACAATGAGCAGTTCTTC. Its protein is CASRRTGGSVYNEQFF.

The CDR3: CSVRLLAGVYNEQFF. The CDR3 DNA sequence: TGCAGCGTTAGACTTCTAGCGGGAGTCTACAATGAGCAGTTCTTC. The chain carries TRBV29-1 and TRBJ2-1, with 10 bases matching TRBD2. After removal of 5 bases from V and 3 bases from J, the junction contained 7 bases not matched to a gene. From germline, CDR1 is SQVTM and CDR2 ANQGSEA. The length of the CDR3 is 15 residues.

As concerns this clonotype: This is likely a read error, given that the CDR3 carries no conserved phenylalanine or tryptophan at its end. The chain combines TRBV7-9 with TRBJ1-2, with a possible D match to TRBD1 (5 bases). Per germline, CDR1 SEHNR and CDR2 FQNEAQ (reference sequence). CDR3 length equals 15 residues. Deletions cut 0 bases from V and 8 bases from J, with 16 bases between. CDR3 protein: CASSLADTTRGGYTY. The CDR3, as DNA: TGTGCCAGCAGCTTAGCCGATACTACCCGGGGGGGCTACACCTAC.

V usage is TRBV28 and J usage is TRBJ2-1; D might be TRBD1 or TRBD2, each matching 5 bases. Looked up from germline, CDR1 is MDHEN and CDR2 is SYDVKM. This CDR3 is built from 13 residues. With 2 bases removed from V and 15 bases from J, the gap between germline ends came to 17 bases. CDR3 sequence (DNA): TGTGCCAGCAGTTTACGGGGCGTGCACTCGGGGTTCTTC. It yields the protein CASSLRGVHSGFF.

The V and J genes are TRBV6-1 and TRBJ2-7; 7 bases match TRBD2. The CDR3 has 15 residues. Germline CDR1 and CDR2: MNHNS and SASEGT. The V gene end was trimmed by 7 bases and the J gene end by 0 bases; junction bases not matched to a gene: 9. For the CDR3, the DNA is TGTGCCAGCAACAAAGGGGAGGGCGCCTCCTACGAGCAGTACTTC. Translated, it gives CASNKGEGASYEQYF.

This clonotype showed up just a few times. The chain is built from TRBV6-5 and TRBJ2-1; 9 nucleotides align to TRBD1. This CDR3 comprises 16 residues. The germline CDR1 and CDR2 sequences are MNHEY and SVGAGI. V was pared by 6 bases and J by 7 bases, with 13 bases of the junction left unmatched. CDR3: CASSLTGTGLSNEQFF. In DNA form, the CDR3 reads TGTGCCAGCAGCCTAACTGGGACAGGGTTAAGTAATGAGCAGTTCTTC.